Listed here are 28 T cell receptor beta chains from one sample, sequenced in a study of blood T cell repertoires in COVID-19. Assay: immunoSEQ multiplex PCR; the TCRdb copy retains only in-frame clones and omits some. Here the sample spans around 220,000 clones, about 91% being singletons. The material sequenced was PBMCs or T cells enriched from blood (not recorded which). The receptors shown here come from a woman between 45 and 65 years old with acute COVID-19.

This clone was detected a few times. The V call is TRBV29-1, the J call TRBJ1-5; D may be TRBD1 (5 bases). Trimming pared 6 bases from V and 6 bases from J, leaving 18 bases between. This CDR3 spans 14 amino acids. CDR1 and CDR2 from the germline V gene are SQVTM and ANQGSEA. The CDR3 DNA reads as TGCAGCGTGCGGGACGGTACCTTTGGTCAGCCCCAGCATTTT. Its protein product is CSVRDGTFGQPQHF.

This chain uses TRBV7-9 with TRBJ1-1; D not certain. The CDR3 has 14 residues. Germline V lookup: CDR1 SEHNR, CDR2 FQNEAQ (reference sequence). Trimming shortened V by 5 bases and J by 0 bases, and 10 bases separated the two germline ends. CDR3 in DNA: TGTGCCAGCAGCCCCCATTTCCTGAACACTGAAGCTTTCTTT. Translation: CASSPHFLNTEAFF.

The chain joins TRBV7-9 to TRBJ2-7; TRBD2 matches 9 bases. Losses at the gene ends were 2 bases for V and 7 bases for J; bases not matched to a gene: 9. Looked up from germline, CDR1 is SEHNR and CDR2 is FQNEAQ (reference sequence). The CDR3 sequence is 15 residues long. The CDR3 nucleotides read TGTGCCAGCAGCTTATTAGCGGGAGACGGGTATGAGCAGTACTTC. Amino acids: CASSLLAGDGYEQYF.

The chain joins TRBV10-3 to TRBJ2-2; 10 bases line up with TRBD2. The CDR3 length is 18 residues. J lost 1 base, V lost 4 bases, and 9 bases had no gene match. Germline lookup yields CDR1 ENHRY and CDR2 SYGVKD. CDR3 sequence (DNA): TGTGCCATCAGTGTCGGAATAGCGGGAGGCCTGAACACCGGGGAGCTGTTTTTT. It specifies CAISVGIAGGLNTGELFF.

The chain has TRBV5-8 and TRBJ1-2; tentative D call: TRBD1 (6 bases). This CDR3 contains 13 residues. CDR1 is SGHTS, CDR2 YDEGEE, per germline. The V end was cut by 0 bases, the J end by 12 bases, with 15 bases between. This CDR3 reads CASSLVGGQGNTF. The CDR3 DNA follows: TGTGCCAGCAGCTTGGTGGGTGGCCAGGGGAACACCTTC. Drawing the rest from reference TRBV5-8 and TRBJ1-2, the complete variable domain is EAGVTQSPTHLIKTRGQQATLRCSPISGHTSVYWYQQALGLGLQFLLWYDEGEERNRGNFPPRFSGRQFPNYSSELNVNALELEDSALYLCASSLVGGQGNTFGSGTRLTVV.

V and J are TRBV18 and TRBJ2-7; 7 bases line up with TRBD1. CDR3 size: 15 residues. Germline V gene sequence: CDR1 KGHSH, CDR2 LQKENI. The trim removed 2 bases at V and 6 bases at J, leaving 10 bases unmatched. CDR3 sequence reads: CASSPISRGGGEQYF. In DNA, the CDR3 is TGTGCCAGCTCACCAATCAGTAGAGGGGGCGGCGAGCAGTACTTC.

V is TRBV5-4 and J is TRBJ2-5, with a weak D call TRBD2 (5 bases). The CDR3 is made up of 14 amino acids. V lost 1 base to trimming and J lost 5 bases, with 12 bases between them. Per the germline V gene, CDR1 is SGHNT and CDR2 is YYREEE (reference sequence). In DNA, the CDR3 is TGTGCCAGCAGCTTGAGGGCTAGCTTTGAGACCCAGTACTTC. Protein product: CASSLRASFETQYF.

This clone was detected once. The chain recombines TRBV7-8 with TRBJ2-7; 11 bases are shared with TRBD2. CDR1 is SGHVS, CDR2 FQNEAQ, per germline. The CDR3 runs 17 residues. Trimming at V came to 1 base and at J to 3 bases, leaving 8 bases not matched to a gene. The CDR3 DNA sequence: TGTGCCAGCAGCTTAGGGCTAACTAGCGGGAGACTCTACGAGCAGTACTTC. It translates to CASSLGLTSGRLYEQYF. Full variable domain (missing parts from reference TRBV7-8 and TRBJ2-7): GAGVSQSPRYKVAKRGQDVALRCDPISGHVSLFWYQQALGQGPEFLTYFQNEAQLDKSGLPSDRFFAERPEGSVSTLKIQRTQQEDSAVYLCASSLGLTSGRLYEQYFGPGTRLTVT.

The chain has TRBV28 and TRBJ2-5; 7 positions agree with TRBD2. CDR1 and CDR2 from the germline V gene are MDHEN and SYDVKM. This CDR3 has 16 amino acids. V shed 5 bases, J shed 4 bases, and the junction held 13 bases outside the gene matches. The CDR3 protein is CASSPPPGLSLETQYF. CDR3 bases: TGTGCCAGCAGTCCGCCACCGGGACTATCTCTAGAGACCCAGTACTTC.

CDR3 coding DNA: TGTGCCAGCAGGCGACAGGGGGAAGAGACCCAGTACTTC. Protein: CASRRQGEETQYF. The rearrangement uses TRBV6-5 and TRBJ2-5, with 9 positions matching TRBD1. J lost 3 bases, V lost 6 bases, and 2 bases had no gene match. The CDR3 has 13 amino acids. CDR1 and CDR2 from the germline V gene are MNHEY and SVGAGI.

As DNA, the CDR3 is TGTGCCTGGAGTGTCCCCCCGGTGTATACGCAGTATTTT. It specifies CAWSVPPVYTQYF. This chain joins TRBV30 and TRBJ2-3; no firm D call. The CDR3 spans 13 residues. Per the germline V gene, CDR1 is GTSNPN and CDR2 is SVGIG (reference sequence). Trimming pared 0 bases from V and 7 bases from J, leaving 11 bases between.

Comment on this clone: This same CDR3 is encoded by further DNA sequences in the sample. The V call is TRBV18, the J call TRBJ2-1, with 7 bases aligning to TRBD1. J was trimmed by 0 bases and V by 6 bases; bases with no gene match: 5. This CDR3 spans 15 amino acids. Germline assignment: CDR1 KGHSH and CDR2 LQKENI. DNA of the CDR3: TGTGCCAGCTCGCCCGACAGGGTCTCCTACAATGAGCAGTTCTTC. Protein product: CASSPDRVSYNEQFF.

The chain has TRBV6-5 and TRBJ2-7; D unclear. The germline V gene encodes CDR1 MNHEY and CDR2 SVGAGI. CDR3 length: 11 amino acids. The V end lost 8 bases, the J end lost 4 bases, and 9 bases lay between the germline ends. The CDR3 region has the DNA TGTGCCAGCTCCGTCGGTTACGAGCAGTACTTC. Translating it yields CASSVGYEQYF.

The V gene is TRBV2, the J gene TRBJ2-5; 9 bases line up with TRBD2. This CDR3 is 18 amino acids long. Germline V lookup: CDR1 SNHLY, CDR2 FYNNEI. Trimming took 1 base from V and 5 from J; bases not matched to a gene: 14. The CDR3, as DNA: TGTGCCAGCAGTGAAGGTAGAGCGGGAGGTCCTTCAAGGGAGACCCAGTACTTC. It codes for CASSEGRAGGPSRETQYF. The full variable domain, its missing parts supplied by reference TRBV2 and TRBJ2-5, is EPEVTQTPSHQVTQMGQEVILRCVPISNHLYFYWYRQILGQKVEFLVSFYNNEISEKSEIFDDQFSVERPDGSNFTLKIRSTKLEDSAMYFCASSEGRAGGPSRETQYFGPGTRLLVL.

V usage is TRBV12-3 or TRBV12-4 and J usage is TRBJ2-7; D unresolved. Between the trimmed V and J ends, which lost 7 bases and 0 bases, there was a span of 10 bases. This CDR3 region has 13 residues. The DNA for the CDR3 is TGTGCCAGCACCTTTTCGGGCTCCTACGAGCAGTACTTC. Its protein product is CASTFSGSYEQYF.

This sequence joins TRBV27 and TRBJ2-7; 7 positions agree with TRBD1. V gave up 5 bases and J gave up 7 bases; unmatched junction bases: 11. CDR1 is MNHEY and CDR2 is SMNVEV in the germline V gene (reference sequence). The CDR3 totals 14 residues. CDR3 residues: CASSRDRVSREQYF. The CDR3 DNA is TGTGCCAGCAGTCGTGACAGGGTATCGCGGGAGCAGTACTTC.

CDR3 nucleotide sequence: TGTGCCAGTAGCCACGTCGGGGGCTCCTACGAGCAGTACTTC. Translating gives CASSHVGGSYEQYF. V is TRBV19 and J is TRBJ2-7, with D possibly being TRBD2 (6 bases). V lost 6 bases and J 0 bases, leaving 12 bases between the germline ends. The CDR3 length is 14 residues. Germline CDR1 and CDR2: LNHDA and SQIVND (reference sequence).

The chain joins TRBV2 to TRBJ1-5, with D possibly TRBD1 on 5 matching bases. V was trimmed by 0 bases and J by 7 bases, leaving 10 bases between them. The CDR3 has 14 residues. Germline assignment: CDR1 SNHLY and CDR2 FYNNEI. CDR3 nucleotides: TGTGCCAGCAGTGAAGCAAGGGGACTACAGCCCCAGCATTTT. Amino acids: CASSEARGLQPQHF.

CDR3 bases: TGTGCCAGCAGTAGACAGGACTACGAGCAGTACTTC. Its translation: CASSRQDYEQYF. The chain combines TRBV6-6 with TRBJ2-7, with a tentative D call TRBD1 (6 bases). From germline, CDR1 is MNHNY and CDR2 SVGAGI (reference sequence). The CDR3 runs to 12 residues. Trimming stripped 5 bases from V and 3 bases from J, with 8 bases between.

The V call is TRBV19, the J call TRBJ1-2, with 8 bases aligning to TRBD1. Trimming took 7 bases from V and 8 from J; bases not matched to a gene: 9. The CDR3 covers 13 residues. The germline CDR1 and CDR2 sequences are LNHDA and SQIVND (reference sequence). CDR3 nucleotides: TGTGCCAGTAAGACAGGGGTATGGGGCGGCTACACCTTC. Encoded protein: CASKTGVWGGYTF.

This clone was found a few times. CDR3 protein: CASLTGEYEQFF. In DNA form, the CDR3 reads TGTGCCAGCCTTACAGGGGAATATGAGCAGTTCTTC. The chain recombines TRBV7-9 with TRBJ2-1; 7 nucleotides align to TRBD1. There are 12 residues in the CDR3. In germline, CDR1 is SEHNR, CDR2 FQNEAQ (reference sequence). The J segment lost 8 bases and the V segment lost 8 bases, leaving 6 bases of the junction unmatched. The full variable domain, its missing parts supplied by reference TRBV7-9 and TRBJ2-1, is DTGVSQNPRHKITKRGQNVTFRCDPISEHNRLYWYRQTLGQGPEFLTYFQNEAQLEKSRLLSDRFSAERPKGSFSTLEIQRTEQGDSAMYLCASLTGEYEQFFGPGTRLTVL.

The chain uses TRBV5-4 and TRBJ2-3; D is unresolved. V lost 0 bases and J 2 bases, leaving 7 bases between the germline ends. This CDR3 region has 14 residues. CDR1 SGHNT and CDR2 YYREEE come from the germline V gene (reference sequence). CDR3 DNA sequence: TGTGCCAGCAGCTTGGTTAGTGTCACAGATACGCAGTATTTT. Its translation is CASSLVSVTDTQYF.

The chain combines TRBV28 with TRBJ1-5; D remains unclear. Trimming took off 6 bases at V and 3 bases at J, with 12 bases between the two ends. The CDR3 runs to 14 residues. Looked up from germline, CDR1 is MDHEN and CDR2 is SYDVKM. CDR3 coding DNA: TGTGCCAGCAGAACTCCCCAATTCAATCAGCCCCAGCATTTT. Residues: CASRTPQFNQPQHF.

V is TRBV4-2 and J is TRBJ1-4; TRBD1 might be the D (5 bases). V was shortened by 5 bases and J by 4 bases, with 14 bases between the two germline ends. From germline, CDR1 is LGHNA and CDR2 YNFKEQ. The CDR3 totals 15 residues. The CDR3 nucleotides are TGTGCCAGCAGCAATACCAGGGACTTTAATGAAAAACTGTTTTTT. The encoded protein is CASSNTRDFNEKLFF.

The genes are TRBV27 and TRBJ1-2; maybe TRBD1 (6 bases). The CDR3 consists of 15 residues. Per germline, CDR1 MNHEY and CDR2 SMNVEV (reference sequence). V lost 2 bases, J lost 3 bases, and 13 bases lay in between. The CDR3 reads CASSLKGGEDYGYTF. In nucleotides, the CDR3 is TGTGCCAGCAGTTTAAAAGGGGGAGAAGACTATGGCTACACCTTC.

The chain couples TRBV28 to TRBJ2-7, with TRBD1 identical over 10 bases. The V gene end was trimmed by 3 bases and the J gene end by 2 bases; junction bases not matched to a gene: 4. This CDR3 has 15 residues. Germline V lookup: CDR1 MDHEN, CDR2 SYDVKM. As DNA, the CDR3 is TGTGCCAGCAGTTTCTTGGACAGGGGGGCCTACGAGCAGTACTTC. Its protein is CASSFLDRGAYEQYF.

The chain recombines TRBV9 with TRBJ2-1; 7 bases map to TRBD2. The CDR3 loop spans 16 amino acids. CDR1 and CDR2 (germline): SGDLS, YYNGEE. J gave up 0 bases and V 0 bases, and 3 bases lay outside the gene matches. The CDR3 coding sequence is TGTGCCAGCAGCGTAGGCGGGGGTGGCTCCTACAATGAGCAGTTCTTC. Its protein product is CASSVGGGGSYNEQFF.

The chain has TRBV28 and TRBJ1-4; 7 positions agree with TRBD1. This CDR3 region has 14 residues. The germline V gene encodes CDR1 MDHEN and CDR2 SYDVKM. V trimming: 8 bases; J trimming: 9 bases; junction bases outside the gene matches: 12. The CDR3 DNA reads as TGTGCCAGCGCCACCGGGACAGCGCCCCAAAAACTGTTTTTT. It translates to CASATGTAPQKLFF.